This note documents a single T cell receptor (beta chain) sequence. The antigen remains unidentified. V dropped 5 bases and J dropped 2 bases, with 12 bases sitting between them. CDR1 is MNHEY, CDR2 SMNVEV, per germline (reference sequence). CDR3 length: 14 amino acids. The entry originates in a study of OX40 agonist ivuxolimab in advanced cancers. Study-wide background: Given to patients was ivuxolimab, an agonistic anti-OX40 (CD134) antibody.

Measured with immunoSEQ multiplex PCR; TCRdb has only the in-frame clones, and not every one. The repertoire consists of 20,000 to 25,000 clones, with around four fifths occurring once and the leading ten covering approximately 30%. Overall study results and limits: Averaging showed that CD8+ T cells had more expanded clones than CD4+ did. At 0.1 to 3.0 mg/kg, clonal expansion of CD4+ and CD8+ blood T cells had occurred by week 6.

The source material was CD4+ or CD8+ T cells sorted from blood, sampled in a trial of the OX40 agonist ivuxolimab. This receptor was obtained from an adult with an advanced solid tumor such as melanoma, head and neck, liver or kidney cancer. The chain carries TRBV27 and TRBJ2-5; D assignment may be TRBD1 or TRBD2 (5 bases each). CDR3 nucleotides: TGTGCCAGCAGTAAAGGGACGTGGCAAGAGACCCAGTACTTC. This gives the protein CASSKGTWQETQYF.